This T cell receptor (beta chain) was retrieved from a study of tumor and adjacent non-tumor tissue in lung cancer. About the research overall: Aged about 31 to 76 years, patients included approximately 11 men and five or six women with stage I to III disease.

Three rounds of nested PCR, following a modified ARM-PCR protocol, produced the TCRbeta library. TCRdb re-analysed the multiplex PCR reads in MiXCR, keeping a single row per CDR3 protein. Of some 100,000 distinct CDR3 sequences listed, 60% to 80% are singletons. Whole-study findings and limits: Significantly higher TCR diversity was found in tumor than normal lung. Tumor TCR diversity, when higher, was linked to shorter survival.

RNA was extracted from bulk tissue without any cell sorting. Distant lung tissue was collected more than 3 cm away from the tumor edge. Details on this clonotype: The antigen is not known. At one boundary the junction diverges from the germline segment, which might be a read error.

This TCR came from a man younger than 45 with non-small cell lung cancer. Source material: distant non-tumor lung tissue.

CDR3: CASSFLSLGTDTRYF. The CDR3 DNA reads TGCGCCAGCAGCTTTCTTTCCTTGGGCACAGATACGCGGTATTTT. The rearrangement links TRBV5-1 to TRBJ2-3; D ambiguous. In germline, CDR1 is SGHRS, CDR2 YFSETQ. The CDR3 sequence is 15 residues long.